This T cell receptor beta chain was profiled in a study of vaccination and CD4 T cells after COVID-19. Study summary: Cellular stimulation was performed using overlapping spike peptides derived from SARS-CoV-2, HCoV-NL63, HCoV-OC43 and HCoV-229E.

As to treatment: roughly 11-day PBMC culture with coronavirus spike peptide pools or control peptides (ViraFEST assay). Culture of around 2 million PBMCs per well took place with about 9.1 IU/ml IL-2 and roughly 10 ug/ml peptide pools. CD4+ T cells that had been cultured provided DNA sequenced with the Oncomine TCR Beta short-read assay. MiXCR, run by TCRdb on the PCR reads, gives a single entry per CDR3 protein. The repertoire holds about 18,000 distinct CDR3 sequences, 50% to 60% seen once, with more than 8% in the top ten. This clonotype showed up just a few times. Its specificity is not known. The CDR3 runs 13 residues. CDR1 and CDR2 (germline): SGHTA, FQGNSA. Trimming removed 0 bases at V and 2 bases at J, with 4 bases between.

The TCR sequence derives from a human donor who had recovered from COVID-19. Sequencing input: CD4+ T cells from blood, cultured in vitro. This chain connects TRBV7-2 to TRBJ2-5, with no clear D. CDR3 protein: CASSLARQETQYF. The DNA of the CDR3 is TGTGCCAGCAGCTTAGCGCGGCAAGAGACCCAGTACTTC. The whole variable domain, filled in from reference TRBV7-2 and TRBJ2-5, reads GAGVSQSPSNKVTEKGKDVELRCDPISGHTALYWYRQSLGQGLEFLIYFQGNSAPDKSGLPSDRFSAERTGGSVSTLTIQRTQQEDSAVYLCASSLARQETQYFGPGTRLLVL.